The entry below gives a single T cell receptor (beta chain) sequence along with its context. Its antigen is currently unknown. This sample was taken from a study of glioma-infiltrating T cells. Amplification of TCR alpha and beta CDR3 regions from RNA used iRepertoire nested multiplex PCR. One-step reverse transcription and amplification started from about 100-400 ng of tissue mRNA or PBMC total RNA. TCRdb passed the multiplex PCR reads through MiXCR, listing each CDR3 protein once. The sample consists of some 99,000 distinct CDR3 sequences, around 25% of them appearing once. Per germline, CDR1 SQVTM and CDR2 ANQGSEA. The CDR3 is 13 amino acids. V dropped 6 bases and J dropped 5 bases, with 16 bases sitting between them. Study results and caveats: Tissue and blood shared very few CDR3 sequences. Tissue-blood divergence was below expectation in non-neoplastic patients, above in gliomas.

Specimen: glioma tissue, nonneoplastic brain tissue, or PBMCs (not recorded which). The chain recombines TRBV29-1 with TRBJ1-1; D is perhaps TRBD1 (5 bases). This clonotype originated in a human donor with low-grade glioma or glioblastoma, undergoing nonglioma brain surgery, or in good health (not recorded which). Here the CDR3 DNA reads TGCAGCGTCGTCCCGGGACTAGGGACTGAAGCTTTCTTT. Translated, it gives CSVVPGLGTEAFF. Filled out from reference TRBV29-1 and TRBJ1-1, the complete variable domain reads SAVISQKPSRDICQRGTSLTIQCQVDSQVTMMFWYRQQPGQSLTLIATANQGSEATYESGFVIDKFPISRPNLTFSTLTVSNMSPEDSSIYLCSVVPGLGTEAFFGQGTRLTVV.